These 8 T cell receptor beta chains were all obtained from the same sample, sequenced in a study of neoadjuvant nivolumab and ipilimumab in lung cancer. Only in-frame clones appear in the TCRdb table, and some are missing; sequencing was by immunoSEQ multiplex PCR. This sample has 26,000 or so clones, with approximately 84% found just once. Material: peripheral blood, obtained before neoadjuvant nivolumab, alone or with ipilimumab. The receptors here all came from an adult with non-small cell lung cancer.

This chain links TRBV5-1 with TRBJ2-7; D tentatively fits TRBD1 or TRBD2 (5 bases each). With 0 bases removed from V and 4 bases from J, the gap between germline ends came to 11 bases. The CDR3 covers 14 residues. Germline lookup yields CDR1 SGHRS and CDR2 YFSETQ. The CDR3 nucleotides are TGCGCCAGCAGCTTGGACTGGGGACCGTACGAGCAGTACTTC. Translating it yields CASSLDWGPYEQYF.

J is TRBJ2-5 and V is TRBV20-1; no clear D gene. CDR1 and CDR2 from the germline V gene are DFQATT and SNEGSKA (reference sequence). V shed 3 bases and J shed 2 bases, with 4 bases lying between them. The CDR3 covers 11 residues. The CDR3 DNA sequence: TGCAGTGCTAGCGGGCAAGAGACCCAGTACTTC. Translated: CSASGQETQYF.

The CDR3 region is CASSQERADGLWGANVLTF. As DNA, the CDR3 is TGCGCCAGCAGCCAAGAACGAGCGGACGGCCTTTGGGGGGCCAACGTCCTGACTTTC. The chain links TRBV4-1 to TRBJ2-6; possibly TRBD2 for D (5 bases). The V gene's germline CDR1 is MGHRA and CDR2 YSYEKL. The CDR3 runs to 19 residues. V gave up 0 bases and J gave up 4 bases, with 19 bases separating them.

The rearrangement uses TRBV19 and TRBJ1-2; D possibly corresponds to TRBD1 (5 bases). The CDR3 totals 14 residues. Trimming removed 6 bases from V and 0 bases from J, with 11 bases in between. Per the germline V gene, CDR1 is LNHDA and CDR2 is SQIVND (reference sequence). This chain's CDR3 is CASSRERTNYGYTF. The CDR3 nucleotides are TGTGCCAGTAGCAGGGAGAGGACTAACTATGGCTACACCTTC.

The rearrangement links TRBV7-3 to TRBJ2-1, with D perhaps matching TRBD1 or TRBD2 (5 bases each). V lost 5 bases and J lost 7, with 21 bases in between. CDR3 length: 16 residues. Germline V gene data show CDR1 as SGHTA and CDR2 as FQGTGA. The CDR3 loop reads CASSPQEPREGNEQFF. CDR3 coding DNA: TGTGCCAGCAGCCCACAGGAACCAAGAGAGGGGAATGAGCAGTTCTTC.

This chain links TRBV4-1 with TRBJ1-3; unclear D gene. The CDR3 consists of 13 residues. With 3 bases removed from V and 0 bases from J, the gap between germline ends came to 3 bases. Germline V gives CDR1 MGHRA, CDR2 YSYEKL. The CDR3 DNA is TGCGCCAGCAGCCAGGCCTCTGGAAACACCATATATTTT. Its translation: CASSQASGNTIYF.

This chain joins TRBV19 and TRBJ2-4; D possibly corresponds to TRBD2 (7 bases). From germline, CDR1 is LNHDA and CDR2 SQIVND (reference sequence). This CDR3 has 13 residues. The V end lost 5 bases, the J end lost 7 bases, and 12 bases lay between the germline ends. DNA of the CDR3: TGTGCCAGTAGTGGGGGGGCATGGAACATTCAGTACTTC. It codes for CASSGGAWNIQYF. Full variable domain (remainder filled in from reference TRBV19 and TRBJ2-4): DGGITQSPKYLFRKEGQNVTLSCEQNLNHDAMYWYRQDPGQGLRLIYYSQIVNDFQKGDIAEGYSVSREKKESFPLTVTSAQKNPTAFYLCASSGGAWNIQYFGAGTRLSVL.

The chain recombines TRBV15 with TRBJ2-5, with no clear D. V shed 0 bases and J shed 4 bases, with 15 bases lying between them. There are 16 residues in the CDR3. Germline V CDR1 and CDR2: LNHNV, YYDKDF (reference sequence). This chain's CDR3 is CATSRDNPQGGETQYF. In DNA form, the CDR3 reads TGTGCCACCAGCAGAGATAACCCCCAAGGTGGAGAGACCCAGTACTTC.